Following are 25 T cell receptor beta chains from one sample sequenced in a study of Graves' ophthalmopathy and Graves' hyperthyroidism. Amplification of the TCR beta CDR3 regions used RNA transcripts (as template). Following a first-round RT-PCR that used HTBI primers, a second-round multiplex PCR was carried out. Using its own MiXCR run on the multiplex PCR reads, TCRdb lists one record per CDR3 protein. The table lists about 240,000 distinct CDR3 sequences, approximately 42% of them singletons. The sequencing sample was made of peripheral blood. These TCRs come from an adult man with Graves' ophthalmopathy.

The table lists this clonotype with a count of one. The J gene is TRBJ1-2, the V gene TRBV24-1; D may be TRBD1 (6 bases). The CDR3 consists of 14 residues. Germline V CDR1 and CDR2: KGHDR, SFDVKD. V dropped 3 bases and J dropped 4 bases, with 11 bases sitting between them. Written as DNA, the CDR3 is TGTGCCACCAGTGATGTGGGCAGGGGCTATGGCTACACCTTC. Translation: CATSDVGRGYGYTF.

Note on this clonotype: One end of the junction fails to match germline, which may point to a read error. The CDR3, as DNA: TGTGCCAGCAGTTTCCTCCTCGGGACGTGGGAGCAGTACTTC. Its protein is CASSFLLGTWEQYF. The chain has TRBV10-2 and TRBJ2-7; D tentatively reads TRBD1 or TRBD2 (5 bases each). The CDR3 covers 14 residues. The germline CDR1 and CDR2 sequences are WSHSY and SAAADI.

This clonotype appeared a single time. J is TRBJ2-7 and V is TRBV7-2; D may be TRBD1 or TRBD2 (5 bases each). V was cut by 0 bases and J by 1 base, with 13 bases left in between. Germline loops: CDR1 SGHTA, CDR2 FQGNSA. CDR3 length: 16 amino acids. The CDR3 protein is CASSLAIGTLSYEQYF. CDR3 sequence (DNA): TGTGCCAGCAGCTTAGCGATCGGGACCCTTTCCTACGAGCAGTACTTC.

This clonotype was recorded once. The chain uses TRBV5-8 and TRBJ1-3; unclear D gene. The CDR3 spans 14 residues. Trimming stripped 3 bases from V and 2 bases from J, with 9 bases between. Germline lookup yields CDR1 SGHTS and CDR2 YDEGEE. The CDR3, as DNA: TGTGCCAGCAGCTCACGGGAAGCTGGAAACACCATATATTTT. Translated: CASSSREAGNTIYF. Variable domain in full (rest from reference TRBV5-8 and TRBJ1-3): EAGVTQSPTHLIKTRGQQATLRCSPISGHTSVYWYQQALGLGLQFLLWYDEGEERNRGNFPPRFSGRQFPNYSSELNVNALELEDSALYLCASSSREAGNTIYFGEGSWLTVV.

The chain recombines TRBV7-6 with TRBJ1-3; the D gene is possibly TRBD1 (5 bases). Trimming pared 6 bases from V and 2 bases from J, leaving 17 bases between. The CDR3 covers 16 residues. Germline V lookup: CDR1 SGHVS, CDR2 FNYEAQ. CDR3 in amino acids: CASSNPLRGTGNTIYF. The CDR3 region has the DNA TGTGCCAGCAGTAACCCGCTAAGGGGAACTGGAAACACCATATATTTT.

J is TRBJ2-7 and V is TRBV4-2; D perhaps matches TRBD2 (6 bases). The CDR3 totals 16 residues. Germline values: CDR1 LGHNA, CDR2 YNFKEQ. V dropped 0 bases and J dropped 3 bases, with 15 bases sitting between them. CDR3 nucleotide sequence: TGTGCCAGCAGCCAAGATGCCCAGGGACTGAGCTACGAGCAGTACTTC. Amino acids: CASSQDAQGLSYEQYF.

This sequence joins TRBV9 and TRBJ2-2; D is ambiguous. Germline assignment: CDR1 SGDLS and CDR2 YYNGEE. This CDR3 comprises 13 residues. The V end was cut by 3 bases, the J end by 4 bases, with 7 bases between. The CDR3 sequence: CASSAFGTGELFF. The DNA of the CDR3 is TGTGCCAGCAGCGCCTTCGGCACCGGGGAGCTGTTTTTT.

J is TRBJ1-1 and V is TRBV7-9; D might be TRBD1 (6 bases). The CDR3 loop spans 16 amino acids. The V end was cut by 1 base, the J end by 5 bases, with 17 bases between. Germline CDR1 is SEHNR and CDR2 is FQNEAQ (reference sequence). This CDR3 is CASSLDSSRGWTEAFF. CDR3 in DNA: TGTGCCAGCAGCTTAGATTCGAGCAGGGGTTGGACTGAAGCTTTCTTT. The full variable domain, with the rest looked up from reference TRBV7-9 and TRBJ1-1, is DTGVSQNPRHKITKRGQNVTFRCDPISEHNRLYWYRQTLGQGPEFLTYFQNEAQLEKSRLLSDRFSAERPKGSFSTLEIQRTEQGDSAMYLCASSLDSSRGWTEAFFGQGTRLTVV.

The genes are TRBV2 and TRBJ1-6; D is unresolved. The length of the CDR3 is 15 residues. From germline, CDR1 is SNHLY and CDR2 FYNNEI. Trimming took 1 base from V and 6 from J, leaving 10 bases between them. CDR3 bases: TGTGCCAGCAGTGAAGGCCTGGGGATTAATTCACCCCTCCACTTT. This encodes CASSEGLGINSPLHF.

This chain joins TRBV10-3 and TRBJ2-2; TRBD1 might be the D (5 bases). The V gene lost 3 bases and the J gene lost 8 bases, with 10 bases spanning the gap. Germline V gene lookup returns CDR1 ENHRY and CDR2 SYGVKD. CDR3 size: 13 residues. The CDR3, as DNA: TGTGCCATCAGTGAAGCTGGGGCGGGGGAGCTGTTTTTT. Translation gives CAISEAGAGELFF.

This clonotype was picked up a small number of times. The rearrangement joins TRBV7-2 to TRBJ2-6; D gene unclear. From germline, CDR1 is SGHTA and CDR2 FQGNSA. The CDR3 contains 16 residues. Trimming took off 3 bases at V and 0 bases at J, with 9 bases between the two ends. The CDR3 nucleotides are TGTGCCAGCAGCTTCGACGTACCCTCTGGGGCCAACGTCCTGACTTTC. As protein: CASSFDVPSGANVLTF.

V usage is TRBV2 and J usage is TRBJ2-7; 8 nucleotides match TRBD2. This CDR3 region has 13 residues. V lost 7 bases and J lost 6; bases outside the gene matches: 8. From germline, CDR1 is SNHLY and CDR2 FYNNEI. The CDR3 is CASTREGVGEQYF. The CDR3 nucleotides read TGTGCCAGCACTCGGGAGGGAGTTGGCGAGCAGTACTTC.

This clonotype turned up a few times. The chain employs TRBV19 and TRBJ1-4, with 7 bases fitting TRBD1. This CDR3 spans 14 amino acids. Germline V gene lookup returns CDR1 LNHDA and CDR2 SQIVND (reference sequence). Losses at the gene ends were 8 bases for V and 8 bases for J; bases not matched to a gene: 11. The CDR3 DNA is TGTGCCAGTCAGACAGGGTTGCGTCGGGAAAAACTGTTTTTT. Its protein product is CASQTGLRREKLFF. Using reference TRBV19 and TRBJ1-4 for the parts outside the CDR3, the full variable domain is DGGITQSPKYLFRKEGQNVTLSCEQNLNHDAMYWYRQDPGQGLRLIYYSQIVNDFQKGDIAEGYSVSREKKESFPLTVTSAQKNPTAFYLCASQTGLRREKLFFGSGTQLSVL.

CDR3 sequence: CASSLRTGGMNTEAFF. DNA of the CDR3: TGCGCCAGCAGCTTGAGGACAGGGGGTATGAACACTGAAGCTTTCTTT. V gene TRBV5-1 combines with J gene TRBJ1-1, with TRBD1 identical over 10 bases. J lost 0 bases, V lost 1 base, and 3 bases had no gene match. This CDR3 contains 16 residues. CDR1 is SGHRS, CDR2 YFSETQ, per germline.

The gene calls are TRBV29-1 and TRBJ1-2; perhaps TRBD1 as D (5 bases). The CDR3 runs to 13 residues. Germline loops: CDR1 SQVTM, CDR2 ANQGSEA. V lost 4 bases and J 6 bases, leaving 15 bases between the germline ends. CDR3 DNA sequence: TGCAGCGTTGCGTTATCCAGAGGGGATGGCTACACCTTC. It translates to CSVALSRGDGYTF.

This CDR3 is CASSTAGGGETQYF. Written as DNA, the CDR3 is TGTGCCAGCAGTACAGCAGGGGGCGGGGAGACCCAGTACTTC. The genes are TRBV7-9 and TRBJ2-5, with 8 bases lining up with TRBD1. CDR3 size: 14 residues. The junction had 8 bases not matched to a gene; V was cut back by 6 bases and J by 5 bases. Germline V gene lookup returns CDR1 SEHNR and CDR2 FQNEAQ (reference sequence).

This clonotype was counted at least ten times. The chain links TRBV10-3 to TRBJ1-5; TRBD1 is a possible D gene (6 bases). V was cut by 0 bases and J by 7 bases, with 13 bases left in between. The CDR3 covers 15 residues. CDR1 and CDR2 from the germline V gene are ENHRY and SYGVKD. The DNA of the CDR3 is TGTGCCATCAGTGAGTCGGGAGGGGGTAACCAGCCCCAGCATTTT. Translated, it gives CAISESGGGNQPQHF.

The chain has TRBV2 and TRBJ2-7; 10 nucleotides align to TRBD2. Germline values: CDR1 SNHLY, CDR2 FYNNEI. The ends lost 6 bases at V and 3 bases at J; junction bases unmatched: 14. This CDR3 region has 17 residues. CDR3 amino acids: CASSPTSGVSPLYEQYF. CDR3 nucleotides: TGTGCCAGCAGCCCTACTAGCGGGGTCAGCCCTCTCTACGAGCAGTACTTC.

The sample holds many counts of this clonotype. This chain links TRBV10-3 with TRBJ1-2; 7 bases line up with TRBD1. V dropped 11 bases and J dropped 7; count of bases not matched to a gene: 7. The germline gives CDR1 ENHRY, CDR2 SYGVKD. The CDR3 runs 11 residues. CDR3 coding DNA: TGTGCCCTCCGGACAGGTCTTGGCTACACCTTC. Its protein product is CALRTGLGYTF.

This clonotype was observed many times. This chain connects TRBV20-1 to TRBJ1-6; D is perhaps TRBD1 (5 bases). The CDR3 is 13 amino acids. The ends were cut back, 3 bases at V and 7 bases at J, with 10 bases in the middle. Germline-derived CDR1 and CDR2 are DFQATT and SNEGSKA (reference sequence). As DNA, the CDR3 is TGCAGTGCTAGGGCAGGGCGCAATTCACCCCTCCACTTT. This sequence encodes CSARAGRNSPLHF.

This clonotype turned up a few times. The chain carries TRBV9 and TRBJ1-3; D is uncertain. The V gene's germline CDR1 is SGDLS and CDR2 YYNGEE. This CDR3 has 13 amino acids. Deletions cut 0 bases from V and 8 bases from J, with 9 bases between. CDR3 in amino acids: CASSVAREDTIYF. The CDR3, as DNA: TGTGCCAGCAGCGTAGCCCGGGAGGACACCATATATTTT.

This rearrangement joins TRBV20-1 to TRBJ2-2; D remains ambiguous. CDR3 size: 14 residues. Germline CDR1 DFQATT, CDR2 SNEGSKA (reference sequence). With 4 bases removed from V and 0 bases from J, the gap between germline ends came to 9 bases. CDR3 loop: CSANYRTNTGELFF. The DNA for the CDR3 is TGCAGTGCTAATTACCGGACGAACACCGGGGAGCTGTTTTTT.

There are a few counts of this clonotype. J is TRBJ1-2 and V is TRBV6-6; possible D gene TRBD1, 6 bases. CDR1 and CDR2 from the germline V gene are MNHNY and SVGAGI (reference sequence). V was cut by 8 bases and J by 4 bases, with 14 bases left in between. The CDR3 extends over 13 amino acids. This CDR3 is CASGETGVYGYTF. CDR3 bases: TGTGCCAGCGGCGAGACAGGCGTCTATGGCTACACCTTC.

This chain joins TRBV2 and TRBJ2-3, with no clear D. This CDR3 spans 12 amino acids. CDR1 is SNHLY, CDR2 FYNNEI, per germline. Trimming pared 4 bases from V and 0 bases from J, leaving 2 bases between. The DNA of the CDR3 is TGTGCCAGCAGTGGGAGCACAGATACGCAGTATTTT. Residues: CASSGSTDTQYF.

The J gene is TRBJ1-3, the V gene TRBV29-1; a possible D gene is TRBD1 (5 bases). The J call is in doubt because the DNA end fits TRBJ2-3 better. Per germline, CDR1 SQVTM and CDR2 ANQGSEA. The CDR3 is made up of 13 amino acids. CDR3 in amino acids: CSVEATATDTQYF. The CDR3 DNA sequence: TGCAGCGTAGAGGCGACAGCCACAGATACGCAGTATTTT.